The rows below give T cell receptor beta chains drawn from one sample of a study of graft-versus-host responses after intestinal transplantation. For these receptors, no antigen is known. Profiled with immunoSEQ multiplex PCR; TCRdb holds only in-frame clones, not every one. In the table there are some 130,000 clones, about 95% of which are singletons. Sequenced material: unstimulated CD8+ T cells sorted from spleen or lymph node cells, taken before intestinal transplant. These TCRs come from a human donor who received an intestinal transplant. Both conserved end residues are part of each CDR3. A D gene is named only where the DNA matches it firmly. Rows may omit the clone size; those that give it use once, few, many or a size class.

clone_size j_call v_call d_call cdr3_nt cdr3_aa
NA TRBJ2-2 TRBV5-6 TRBD1 TGTGCCAGCAGCTCGGGGACAGGGGGCTGGGACCGGGAGCTGTTTTTT CASSSGTGGWDRELFF
NA TRBJ2-7 TRBV4-1 NA TGCGCCAGCAGCCAAGATTTTTCCAAGCGGGCCTACGAGCAGTACTTC CASSQDFSKRAYEQYF
NA TRBJ2-6 TRBV18 TRBD2 TGTGCCAGCTCACTCAAGGGACTAGCGGGAGATGGGGCCAACGTCCTGACTTTC CASSLKGLAGDGANVLTF
NA TRBJ2-1 TRBV14 NA TGTGCCAGCAGCCAAGAGGTGACTCCGCGGGTCTTC CASSQEVTPRVF
NA TRBJ2-7 TRBV4-1 TRBD2 TGCGCCAGCAGCCAAGACCCTAGCGGGACTGTAGAGCAGTACTTC CASSQDPSGTVEQYF
NA TRBJ2-5 TRBV5-4 NA TGTGCCAGCAGCCCCTTCCAAGAGACCCGGTACTTC CASSPFQETRYF
NA TRBJ2-1 TRBV2 NA TGTGCCAGCAGTGAGGGTCTTTCGGGCTATGAGCAGTTCTTC CASSEGLSGYEQFF
NA TRBJ2-5 TRBV7-9 NA TGTGCCAGCAGCTATGGTCCCTCCCGCCAAGAGACCCAGTACTTC CASSYGPSRQETQYF
NA TRBJ2-1 TRBV5-1 NA TGCGCCAGCAGCTTGGAGGTAGCCCAGCTCGAGCAGTTCTTC CASSLEVAQLEQFF
NA TRBJ1-2 TRBV15 NA TGTGCCACCAGCAGCAGGGGAAACTATGGCTACACCTTC CATSSRGNYGYTF
NA TRBJ2-1 TRBV5-6 NA TGTGCCAGCAGCTTGGAAGGGGGCTCCTACAATGAGCAGTTCTTC CASSLEGGSYNEQFF
NA TRBJ1-2 TRBV19 NA TGTGCCACGGATCCAGGGTCTGGCTATGGCTACACCTTC CATDPGSGYGYTF
NA TRBJ2-3 TRBV5-5 TRBD2 TGTGCCAGCAGCTCGGGAGGCCAGAGGGTCACAGATACGCAGTATTTT CASSSGGQRVTDTQYF
NA TRBJ1-6 TRBV19 TRBD1 TGTGCCAGTAGTCTTGGGACAGCGATTTCACCCCTCCACTTT CASSLGTAISPLHF
NA TRBJ1-2 TRBV4-3 NA TGCGCCAGCAGCCCTTCGGAGGGTTCCTATGGCTACACCTTC CASSPSEGSYGYTF
NA TRBJ2-7 TRBV30 TRBD1 TGTGCCTGGAGTGCCCATCCCCGACAGGGGTCTTACGAGCAGTACTTC CAWSAHPRQGSYEQYF
NA TRBJ2-7 TRBV7-2 TRBD2 TGTGCCAGCAGCTTAAGGGGAGTCGGGCTAGCGGGATCCTACGAGCAGTACTTC CASSLRGVGLAGSYEQYF
NA TRBJ1-5 TRBV4-1 TRBD1 TGCGCCAGCAGCCATCGACAGGGACAGCCCCAGCATTTT CASSHRQGQPQHF
NA TRBJ2-7 TRBV5-4 NA TGTGCCAGCAGCCCACACCCGGGACTCGAAAGGGACGAGCAGTACTTC CASSPHPGLERDEQYF
NA TRBJ2-1 TRBV4-3 TRBD2 TGCGCCAGCAGCCAAGATTCGACTAGCGGCCAAGAGCAGTTCTTC CASSQDSTSGQEQFF
NA TRBJ2-3 TRBV27 TRBD2 TGTGCCAGCAGCCTAGGACTAGCGGGAGCTTATTTCACAGATACGCAGTATTTT CASSLGLAGAYFTDTQYF
NA TRBJ1-5 TRBV7-9 NA TGTGCCAGCAGCCAAGCAGTGGGGTATAATCAGCCCCAGCATTTT CASSQAVGYNQPQHF
NA TRBJ2-7 TRBV7-9 NA TGTGCCAGCAGCTTAGGGGGGACCCCTCTCTACGAGCAGTACTTC CASSLGGTPLYEQYF
NA TRBJ2-1 TRBV6-6 TRBD2 TGTGCCAGCAGTTACTCGCGGGAGTTGAATGAGCAGTTCTTC CASSYSRELNEQFF
NA TRBJ2-1 TRBV11-2 NA TGTGCCAGCAGCTTAGATCTAGGTAGTGAGCAGTTCTTC CASSLDLGSEQFF
once TRBJ1-2 TRBV15 NA TGTGCCACCAGCGGCTGGGCTACACAATCCTATGGCTACACCTTC CATSGWATQSYGYTF
NA TRBJ2-7 TRBV7-3 NA TGTGCCAGCAGCCGAGAGGTTTGGGACGAGCAGTACTTC CASSREVWDEQYF
NA TRBJ1-2 TRBV7-9 NA TGTGCCAGCAGCTTAGGTTCGGCAAATGGCTACACCTTC CASSLGSANGYTF
NA TRBJ2-5 TRBV5-6 TRBD1 TGTGCCAGCAGCCCCGGGACAGGGAGGGGAGAGACCCAGTACTTC CASSPGTGRGETQYF
NA TRBJ1-1 TRBV5-6 NA TGTGCCAGCAGCTTCAACACTGAAGCTTTCTTT CASSFNTEAFF
NA TRBJ1-1 TRBV6-6 NA TGTGCCAGCAGTTACTTAGGGAACACTGAAGCTTTCTTT CASSYLGNTEAFF
NA TRBJ2-7 TRBV11-2 NA TGTGCCAGCAGCTTATTGGTGCCACGGTCCTACGAGCAGTACTTC CASSLLVPRSYEQYF
few TRBJ2-1 TRBV28 NA TGTGCCAGCGGGAGGAATGAGCAGTTCTTC CASGRNEQFF
NA TRBJ2-7 TRBV4-2 NA TGTGCCAGCAGCCAAGCGGCGCTAGCGATCCTCTCCTACGAGCAGTACTTC CASSQAALAILSYEQYF
NA TRBJ2-7 TRBV7-8 NA TGTGCCAGCAGCGTAACATCATCAGCCTCCTACGAGCAGTACTTC CASSVTSSASYEQYF
NA TRBJ2-7 TRBV13 TRBD2 TGTGCCAGCAGCGCACGGGGGGGGATGTTTACCTACGAGCAGTACTTC CASSARGGMFTYEQYF
NA TRBJ2-5 TRBV11-2 NA TGTGCCAGCACCCTTAACAATCAAGAGACCCAGTACTTC CASTLNNQETQYF
NA TRBJ1-1 TRBV5-6 NA TGTGCCAGCAGCCGGACAGACTTGAAAGCTTTCTTT CASSRTDLKAFF
NA TRBJ1-1 TRBV9 NA TGTGCCAGCGGGCTAGGGGGGAACACTGAAGCTTTCTTT CASGLGGNTEAFF
NA TRBJ1-6 TRBV11-2 NA TGTGCCAGCAGCTTAGGGCTGGGGACGAGGTCACCCCTCCACTTT CASSLGLGTRSPLHF
NA TRBJ1-4 TRBV29-1 NA TGCAGCGTTGAAGAGGGCACAACTAATGAAAAACTGTTTTTT CSVEEGTTNEKLFF
NA TRBJ2-7 TRBV15 NA TGTGCCACCAGCAGAGAGGGGGGAAGCTCCTACGAGCAGTACTTC CATSREGGSSYEQYF
NA TRBJ1-4 TRBV19 NA TGTGCCAGTAGTACATTGAGGTGGAATGAAAAACTGTTTTTT CASSTLRWNEKLFF
NA TRBJ1-1 TRBV5-6 NA TGTGCCAGCAGCTATGACAGAACTGAAGCTTTCTTT CASSYDRTEAFF
NA TRBJ1-3 TRBV28 NA TGTGCCAGCAGTTTAACAGGTCCTGGAAACACCATATATTTT CASSLTGPGNTIYF
NA TRBJ1-4 TRBV11-2 NA TGTGCCAGCAGCTTTGGGGTAGAGGGGAATAATGAAAAACTGTTTTTT CASSFGVEGNNEKLFF
NA TRBJ2-7 TRBV7-9 TRBD1 TGTGCCAGCAGCTTAACCGGGACAGGAACCTACGAGCAGTACTTC CASSLTGTGTYEQYF
NA TRBJ1-2 TRBV7-9 NA TGTGCCAGCAGCGTCCAGGGTGGCCATGGCTACACCTTC CASSVQGGHGYTF
NA TRBJ2-2 TRBV7-9 NA TGTGCCAGCAGCTTAGTCCCGGGGGAGCTGTTTTTT CASSLVPGELFF
NA TRBJ1-3 TRBV28 NA TGTGCCAGCAGTTTCGTGGGGGCTGGAAACACCATATATTTT CASSFVGAGNTIYF
NA TRBJ2-1 TRBV11-3 TRBD1 TGTGCCAGCAGCTCAGACAGGGCTCTCAATGAGCAGTTCTTC CASSSDRALNEQFF
once TRBJ1-6 TRBV7-6 NA TGTGCCAGCACCATGAGATGGGCTAGGAGCTCCTATAATTCACCCCTCCACTTT CASTMRWARSSYNSPLHF